This T cell receptor (beta chain) was recorded in a study of blood T cell repertoires in COVID-19. Study-level information: Samples representing acute and convalescent COVID-19 were sourced from the United States, Italy and Spain. The cDNA or gDNA used as material had been derived from T cells, B-cell-depleted T cells, or PBMCs.

This clone showed up just once. Original data processing: Amplification of reference gene primers provided the estimated nucleated cell counts. Using immunoSEQ multiplex PCR, the repertoire was profiled, and TCRdb retains in-frame clones only, with some absent. V and J calls and clone size follow that table, whereas D and trimming were derived from the DNA. The table lists more than 45,000 clones, approximately 90% of them singletons, with 2.6% in the top ten. Trimming cost V 4 bases and J 2 bases, with 14 bases left between them. The CDR3 has 15 residues. CDR1 is MNHEY and CDR2 is SMNVEV in the germline V gene (reference sequence). Seattle researchers signed up patients amid active infection and tracked them longitudinally.

Sequencing input: peripheral blood. The chain combines TRBV27 with TRBJ2-5, with D possibly TRBD1 on 5 matching bases. This receptor was obtained from a woman older than 75 with COVID-19, enrolled during active disease. CDR3 bases: TGTGCCAGCAGTTCCCCCCCCGCAGGGCAAGAGACCCAGTACTTC. Protein: CASSSPPAGQETQYF.